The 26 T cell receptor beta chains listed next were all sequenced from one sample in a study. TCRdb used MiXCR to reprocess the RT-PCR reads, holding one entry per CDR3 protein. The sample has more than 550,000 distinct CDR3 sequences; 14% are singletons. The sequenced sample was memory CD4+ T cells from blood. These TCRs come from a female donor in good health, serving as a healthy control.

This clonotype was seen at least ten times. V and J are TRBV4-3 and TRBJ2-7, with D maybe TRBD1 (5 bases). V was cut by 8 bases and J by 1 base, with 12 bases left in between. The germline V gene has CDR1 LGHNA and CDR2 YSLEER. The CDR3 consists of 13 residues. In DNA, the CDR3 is TGCGCCAGCCCCTCGGACACGTCCTACGAGCAGTACTTC. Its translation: CASPSDTSYEQYF.

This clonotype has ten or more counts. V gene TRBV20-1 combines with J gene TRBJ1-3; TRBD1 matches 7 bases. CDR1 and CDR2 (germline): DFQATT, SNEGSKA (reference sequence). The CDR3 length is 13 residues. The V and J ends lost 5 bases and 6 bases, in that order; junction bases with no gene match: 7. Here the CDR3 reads CSALDRVVNTIYF. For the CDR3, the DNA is TGCAGTGCTCTAGACAGGGTTGTAAACACCATATATTTT.

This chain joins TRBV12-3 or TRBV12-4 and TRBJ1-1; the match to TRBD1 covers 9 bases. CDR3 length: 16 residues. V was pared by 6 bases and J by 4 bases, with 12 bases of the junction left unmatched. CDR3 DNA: TGTGCCAGCAGGGGGTACAGGGGGCTTGGGACCACTGAAGCTTTCTTT. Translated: CASRGYRGLGTTEAFF.

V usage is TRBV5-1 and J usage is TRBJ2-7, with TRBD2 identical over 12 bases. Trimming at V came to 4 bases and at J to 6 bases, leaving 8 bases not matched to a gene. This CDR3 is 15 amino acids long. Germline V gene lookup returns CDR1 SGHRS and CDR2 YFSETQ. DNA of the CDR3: TGCGCCAGCAGCGCCACGACTAGCGGGAGTGGCGAGCAGTACTTC. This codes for CASSATTSGSGEQYF.

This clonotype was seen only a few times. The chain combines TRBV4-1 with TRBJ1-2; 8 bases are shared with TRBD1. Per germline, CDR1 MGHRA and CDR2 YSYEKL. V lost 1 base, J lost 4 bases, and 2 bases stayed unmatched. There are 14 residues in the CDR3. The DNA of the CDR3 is TGCGCCAGCAGCCAAGGGACAGGGCTCTATGGCTACACCTTC. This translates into CASSQGTGLYGYTF.

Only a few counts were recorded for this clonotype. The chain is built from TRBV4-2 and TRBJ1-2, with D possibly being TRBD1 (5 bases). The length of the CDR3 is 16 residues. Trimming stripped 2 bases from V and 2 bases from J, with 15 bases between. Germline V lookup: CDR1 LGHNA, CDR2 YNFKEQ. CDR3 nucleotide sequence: TGTGCCAGCAGCCAAAGAGCGAACGGGGCGAACTATGGCTACACCTTC. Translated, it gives CASSQRANGANYGYTF.

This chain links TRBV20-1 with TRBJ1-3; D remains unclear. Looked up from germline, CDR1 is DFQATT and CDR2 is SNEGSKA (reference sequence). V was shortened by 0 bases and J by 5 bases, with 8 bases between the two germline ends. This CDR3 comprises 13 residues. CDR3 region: CSAREAVRNTIYF. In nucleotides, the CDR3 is TGCAGTGCTAGAGAGGCTGTGCGAAACACCATATATTTT.

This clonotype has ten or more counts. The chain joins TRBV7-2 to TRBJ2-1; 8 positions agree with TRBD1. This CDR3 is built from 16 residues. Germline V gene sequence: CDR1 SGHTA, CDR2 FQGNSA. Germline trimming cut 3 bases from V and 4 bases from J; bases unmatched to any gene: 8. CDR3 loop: CASSFGQGLPYNEQFF. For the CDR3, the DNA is TGTGCCAGCAGCTTCGGACAGGGTCTTCCTTACAATGAGCAGTTCTTC. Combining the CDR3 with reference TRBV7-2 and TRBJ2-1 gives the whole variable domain GAGVSQSPSNKVTEKGKDVELRCDPISGHTALYWYRQSLGQGLEFLIYFQGNSAPDKSGLPSDRFSAERTGGSVSTLTIQRTQQEDSAVYLCASSFGQGLPYNEQFFGPGTRLTVL.

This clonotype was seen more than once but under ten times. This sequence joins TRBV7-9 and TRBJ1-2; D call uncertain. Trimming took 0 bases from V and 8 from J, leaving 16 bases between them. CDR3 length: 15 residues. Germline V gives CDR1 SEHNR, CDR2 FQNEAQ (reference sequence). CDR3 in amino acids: CASSLAMGALGGYTF. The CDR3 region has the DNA TGTGCCAGCAGCTTAGCGATGGGAGCCCTAGGAGGCTACACCTTC.

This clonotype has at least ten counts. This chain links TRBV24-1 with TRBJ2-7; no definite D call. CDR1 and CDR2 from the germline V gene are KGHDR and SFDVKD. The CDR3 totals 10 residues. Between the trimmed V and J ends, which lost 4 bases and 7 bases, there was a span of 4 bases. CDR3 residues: CATSDQEQYF. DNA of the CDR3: TGTGCCACCAGTGACCAGGAGCAGTACTTC.

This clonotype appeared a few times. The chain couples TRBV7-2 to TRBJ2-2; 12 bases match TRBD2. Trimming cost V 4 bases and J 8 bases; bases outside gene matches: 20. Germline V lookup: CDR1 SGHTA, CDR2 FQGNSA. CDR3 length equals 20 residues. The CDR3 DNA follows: TGTGCCAGCAGCTGGACAGGGCCCTCACTAGCGGGAGGCTTACTTGGGGAGCTGTTTTTT. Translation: CASSWTGPSLAGGLLGELFF.

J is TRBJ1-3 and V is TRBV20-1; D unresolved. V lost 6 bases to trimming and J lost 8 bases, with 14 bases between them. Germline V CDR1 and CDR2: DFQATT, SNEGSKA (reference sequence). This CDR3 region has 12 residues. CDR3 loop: CSAPLPGYTIYF. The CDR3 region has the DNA TGCAGTGCCCCTCTCCCGGGATACACCATATATTTT.

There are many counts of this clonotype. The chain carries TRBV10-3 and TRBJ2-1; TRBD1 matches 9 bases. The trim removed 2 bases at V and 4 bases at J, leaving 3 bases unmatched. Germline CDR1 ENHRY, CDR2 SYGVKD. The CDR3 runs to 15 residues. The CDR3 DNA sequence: TGTGCCATCAGTGAGACAGGGGGCGCTTACAATGAGCAGTTCTTC. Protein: CAISETGGAYNEQFF.

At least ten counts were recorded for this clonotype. CDR3 loop: CAISESSGGHTDTQYF. The CDR3 region has the DNA TGTGCCATCAGTGAGTCAAGCGGGGGCCACACAGATACGCAGTATTTT. The chain couples TRBV10-3 to TRBJ2-3; TRBD2 aligns across 8 bases. The CDR3 length is 16 residues. Germline V gene lookup returns CDR1 ENHRY and CDR2 SYGVKD. With V trimmed by 0 bases and J by 2 bases, 4 bases remained unmatched.

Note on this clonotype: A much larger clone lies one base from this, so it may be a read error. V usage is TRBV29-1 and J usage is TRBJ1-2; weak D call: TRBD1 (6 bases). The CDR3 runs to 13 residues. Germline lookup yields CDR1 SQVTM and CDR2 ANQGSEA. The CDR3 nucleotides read TGCAGCGTTGGGACAGTACCATCCTATGGCTGCACCTTC. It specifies CSVGTVPSYGCTF.

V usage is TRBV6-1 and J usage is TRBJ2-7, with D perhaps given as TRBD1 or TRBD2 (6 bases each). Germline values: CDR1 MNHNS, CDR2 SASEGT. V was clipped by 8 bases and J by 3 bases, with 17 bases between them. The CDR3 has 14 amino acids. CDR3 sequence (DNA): TGTGCCAGCGGCCCCACTGGGGGGCTCTACGAGCAGTACTTC. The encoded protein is CASGPTGGLYEQYF.

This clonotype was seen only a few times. CDR3 nucleotide sequence: TGTGCCATCAGCAGGGGGCGAGATAGAGAGACCCAGTACTTC. Protein: CAISRGRDRETQYF. The chain joins TRBV10-3 to TRBJ2-5, with 8 nucleotides matching TRBD1. V lost 6 bases to trimming and J lost 4 bases; unmatched junction nucleotides: 7. Germline CDR1 and CDR2: ENHRY and SYGVKD. This CDR3 contains 14 residues.

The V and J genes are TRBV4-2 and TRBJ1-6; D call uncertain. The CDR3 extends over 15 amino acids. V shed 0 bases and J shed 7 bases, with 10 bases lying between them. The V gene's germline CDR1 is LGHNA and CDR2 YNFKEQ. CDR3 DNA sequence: TGTGCCAGCAGCCAAGATGGGATCAAAAATTCACCCCTCCACTTT. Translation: CASSQDGIKNSPLHF.

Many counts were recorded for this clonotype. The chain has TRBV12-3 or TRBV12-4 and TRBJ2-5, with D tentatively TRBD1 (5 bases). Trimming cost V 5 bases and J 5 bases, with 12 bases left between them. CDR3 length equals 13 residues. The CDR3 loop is CASSVRGAETQYF. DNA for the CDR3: TGTGCCAGCAGTGTCCGTGGGGCGGAGACCCAGTACTTC.

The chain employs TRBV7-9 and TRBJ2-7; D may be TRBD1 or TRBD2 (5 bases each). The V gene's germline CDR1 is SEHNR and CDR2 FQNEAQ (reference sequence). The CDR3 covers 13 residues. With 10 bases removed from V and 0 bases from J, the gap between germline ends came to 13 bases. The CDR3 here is CATSGTNSYEQYF. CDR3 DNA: TGTGCCACCTCGGGGACCAACTCCTACGAGCAGTACTTC.

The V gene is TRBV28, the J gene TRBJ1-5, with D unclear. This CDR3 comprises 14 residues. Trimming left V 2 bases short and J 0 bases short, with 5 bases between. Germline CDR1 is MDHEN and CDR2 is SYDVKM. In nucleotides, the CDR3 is TGTGCCAGCAGTTTAGGCAATAGCAATCAGCCCCAGCATTTT. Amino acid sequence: CASSLGNSNQPQHF.

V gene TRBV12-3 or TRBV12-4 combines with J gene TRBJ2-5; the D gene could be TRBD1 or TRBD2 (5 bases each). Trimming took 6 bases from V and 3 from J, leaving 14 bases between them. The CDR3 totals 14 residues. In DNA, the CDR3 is TGTGCCAGCAGAATTGGGGGTTTCGAAGAGACCCAGTACTTC. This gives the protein CASRIGGFEETQYF.

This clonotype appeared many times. Here the CDR3 DNA reads TGTGCCAGCAGTTACGGGTTGACTAGCGGGAGCCACAATGAGCAGTTCTTC. This codes for CASSYGLTSGSHNEQFF. The chain recombines TRBV6-6 with TRBJ2-1, with 12 bases identical to TRBD2. This CDR3 contains 17 residues. The V gene's germline CDR1 is MNHNY and CDR2 SVGAGI (reference sequence). V shed 2 bases and J 5 bases; nucleotides not matched to a gene: 7.

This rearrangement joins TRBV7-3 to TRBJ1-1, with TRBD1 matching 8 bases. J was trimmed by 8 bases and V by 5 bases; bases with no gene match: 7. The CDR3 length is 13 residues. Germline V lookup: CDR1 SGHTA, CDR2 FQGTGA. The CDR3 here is CASSHARDREAFF. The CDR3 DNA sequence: TGTGCCAGCAGCCACGCCAGGGACAGGGAAGCTTTCTTT.

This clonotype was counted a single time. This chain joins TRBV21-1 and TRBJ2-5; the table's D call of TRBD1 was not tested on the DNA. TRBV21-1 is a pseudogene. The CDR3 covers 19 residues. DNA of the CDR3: TGTGCCAGCAGCCTTCTACCGATGGACGGGTGGCGTAAGTCTGAGACCCAGTACTTC. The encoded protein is CASSLLPMDGWRKSETQYF.

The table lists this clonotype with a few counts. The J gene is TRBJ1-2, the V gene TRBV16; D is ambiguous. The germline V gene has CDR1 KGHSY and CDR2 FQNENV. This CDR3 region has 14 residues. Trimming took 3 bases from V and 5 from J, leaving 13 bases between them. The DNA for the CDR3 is TGTGCCAGCAGCCAGATCCAGGAGATATATGGCTACACCTTC. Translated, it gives CASSQIQEIYGYTF.